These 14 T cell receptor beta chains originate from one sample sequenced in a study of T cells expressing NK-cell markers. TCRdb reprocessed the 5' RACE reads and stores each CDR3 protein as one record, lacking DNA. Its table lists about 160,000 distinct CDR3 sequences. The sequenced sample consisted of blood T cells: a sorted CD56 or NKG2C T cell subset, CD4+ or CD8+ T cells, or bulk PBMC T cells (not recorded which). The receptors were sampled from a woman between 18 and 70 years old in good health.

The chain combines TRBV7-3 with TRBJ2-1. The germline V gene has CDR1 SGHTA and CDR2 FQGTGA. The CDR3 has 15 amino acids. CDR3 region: CASSLRQSSYNEQFF.

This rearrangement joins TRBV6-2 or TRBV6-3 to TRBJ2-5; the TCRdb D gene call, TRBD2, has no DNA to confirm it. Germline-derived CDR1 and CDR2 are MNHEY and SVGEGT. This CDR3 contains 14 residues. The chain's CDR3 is CASIPGGLQETQYF.

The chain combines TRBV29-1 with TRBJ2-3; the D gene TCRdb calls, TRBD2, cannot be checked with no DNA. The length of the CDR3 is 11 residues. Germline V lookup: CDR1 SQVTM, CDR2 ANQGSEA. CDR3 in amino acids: CSVATSEAQYF.

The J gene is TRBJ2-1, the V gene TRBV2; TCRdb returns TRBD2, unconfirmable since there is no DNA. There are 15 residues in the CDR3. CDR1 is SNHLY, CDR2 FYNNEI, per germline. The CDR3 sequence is CASSPSGTLVDEQFF.

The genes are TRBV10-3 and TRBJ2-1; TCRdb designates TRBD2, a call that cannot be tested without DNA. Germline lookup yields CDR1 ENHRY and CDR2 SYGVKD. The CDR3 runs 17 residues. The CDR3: CAISESFSGSIYNEQFF.

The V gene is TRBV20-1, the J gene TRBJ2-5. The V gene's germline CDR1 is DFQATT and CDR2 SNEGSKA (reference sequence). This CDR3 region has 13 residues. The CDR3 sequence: CSARETGIETQYF.

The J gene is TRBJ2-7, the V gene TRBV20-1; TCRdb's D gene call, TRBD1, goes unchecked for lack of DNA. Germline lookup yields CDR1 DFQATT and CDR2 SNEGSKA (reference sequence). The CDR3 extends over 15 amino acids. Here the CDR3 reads CSASPIGGITYEQYF.

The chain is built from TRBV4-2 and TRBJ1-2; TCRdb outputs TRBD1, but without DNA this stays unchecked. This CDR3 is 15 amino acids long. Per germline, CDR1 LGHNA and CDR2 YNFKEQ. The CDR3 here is CASSHGQSNHYGYTF.

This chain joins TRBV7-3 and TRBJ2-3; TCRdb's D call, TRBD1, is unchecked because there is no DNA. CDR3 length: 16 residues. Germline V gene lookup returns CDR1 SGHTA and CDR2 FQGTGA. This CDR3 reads CASSPDRGQRVDTQYF.

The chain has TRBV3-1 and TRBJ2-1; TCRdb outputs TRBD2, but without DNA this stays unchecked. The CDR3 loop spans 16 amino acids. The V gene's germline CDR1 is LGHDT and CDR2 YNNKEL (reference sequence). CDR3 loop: CASSQDRAGGPRGQFF.

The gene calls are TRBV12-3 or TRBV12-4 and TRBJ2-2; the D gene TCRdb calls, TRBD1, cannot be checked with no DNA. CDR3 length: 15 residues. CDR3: CASSFAGGPTGELFF.

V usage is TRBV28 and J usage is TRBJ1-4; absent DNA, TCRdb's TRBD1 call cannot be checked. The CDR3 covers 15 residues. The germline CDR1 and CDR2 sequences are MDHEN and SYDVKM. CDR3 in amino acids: CASIKGAGVGEKLFF.

The CDR3 protein is CASSDPQGDSHTQYF. The chain combines TRBV5-1 with TRBJ2-3; there is no DNA to check the TCRdb D call of TRBD1. Germline CDR1 SGHRS, CDR2 YFSETQ. CDR3 length equals 15 residues.

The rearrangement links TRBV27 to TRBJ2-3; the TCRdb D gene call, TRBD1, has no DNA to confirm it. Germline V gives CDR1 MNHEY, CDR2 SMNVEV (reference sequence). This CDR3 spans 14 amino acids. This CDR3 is CASSSRQTTDTQYF.